The entry below describes one T cell receptor beta chain. Its antigen is still unknown. These data come from a study of T cell responses to AZD1222 COVID-19 vaccine. Whole-study results and caveats: Among spike-specific TCRs, nearly half reportedly target unmutated variant regions. Only after the peak T cell response were repertoires sampled. Baseline serology detected seropositivity in only 6 or 7 AZD1222 recipients. Donors, mostly white British, included more females; clonal diversity was possibly underestimated.

Using immunoSEQ multiplex PCR, the repertoire was profiled, and TCRdb retains in-frame clones only, with some absent. The repertoire has about 69,000 clones, 75% to 90% of them found once; the top ten carry roughly 23%. This specimen consisted of peripheral blood, obtained 28 days after the second AZD1222 dose. The TCR was taken from an adult who received the AZD1222 COVID-19 vaccine.

The CDR3 DNA reads as TGCGCCAGCAGCTTGGAGTTTTCAGGCACAGATACGCAGTATTTT. Translated: CASSLEFSGTDTQYF. The rearrangement uses TRBV5-1 and TRBJ2-3; unclear D gene. Trimming shortened V by 0 bases and J by 1 base, and 9 bases separated the two germline ends. Germline V gene lookup returns CDR1 SGHRS and CDR2 YFSETQ. The CDR3 has 15 residues.